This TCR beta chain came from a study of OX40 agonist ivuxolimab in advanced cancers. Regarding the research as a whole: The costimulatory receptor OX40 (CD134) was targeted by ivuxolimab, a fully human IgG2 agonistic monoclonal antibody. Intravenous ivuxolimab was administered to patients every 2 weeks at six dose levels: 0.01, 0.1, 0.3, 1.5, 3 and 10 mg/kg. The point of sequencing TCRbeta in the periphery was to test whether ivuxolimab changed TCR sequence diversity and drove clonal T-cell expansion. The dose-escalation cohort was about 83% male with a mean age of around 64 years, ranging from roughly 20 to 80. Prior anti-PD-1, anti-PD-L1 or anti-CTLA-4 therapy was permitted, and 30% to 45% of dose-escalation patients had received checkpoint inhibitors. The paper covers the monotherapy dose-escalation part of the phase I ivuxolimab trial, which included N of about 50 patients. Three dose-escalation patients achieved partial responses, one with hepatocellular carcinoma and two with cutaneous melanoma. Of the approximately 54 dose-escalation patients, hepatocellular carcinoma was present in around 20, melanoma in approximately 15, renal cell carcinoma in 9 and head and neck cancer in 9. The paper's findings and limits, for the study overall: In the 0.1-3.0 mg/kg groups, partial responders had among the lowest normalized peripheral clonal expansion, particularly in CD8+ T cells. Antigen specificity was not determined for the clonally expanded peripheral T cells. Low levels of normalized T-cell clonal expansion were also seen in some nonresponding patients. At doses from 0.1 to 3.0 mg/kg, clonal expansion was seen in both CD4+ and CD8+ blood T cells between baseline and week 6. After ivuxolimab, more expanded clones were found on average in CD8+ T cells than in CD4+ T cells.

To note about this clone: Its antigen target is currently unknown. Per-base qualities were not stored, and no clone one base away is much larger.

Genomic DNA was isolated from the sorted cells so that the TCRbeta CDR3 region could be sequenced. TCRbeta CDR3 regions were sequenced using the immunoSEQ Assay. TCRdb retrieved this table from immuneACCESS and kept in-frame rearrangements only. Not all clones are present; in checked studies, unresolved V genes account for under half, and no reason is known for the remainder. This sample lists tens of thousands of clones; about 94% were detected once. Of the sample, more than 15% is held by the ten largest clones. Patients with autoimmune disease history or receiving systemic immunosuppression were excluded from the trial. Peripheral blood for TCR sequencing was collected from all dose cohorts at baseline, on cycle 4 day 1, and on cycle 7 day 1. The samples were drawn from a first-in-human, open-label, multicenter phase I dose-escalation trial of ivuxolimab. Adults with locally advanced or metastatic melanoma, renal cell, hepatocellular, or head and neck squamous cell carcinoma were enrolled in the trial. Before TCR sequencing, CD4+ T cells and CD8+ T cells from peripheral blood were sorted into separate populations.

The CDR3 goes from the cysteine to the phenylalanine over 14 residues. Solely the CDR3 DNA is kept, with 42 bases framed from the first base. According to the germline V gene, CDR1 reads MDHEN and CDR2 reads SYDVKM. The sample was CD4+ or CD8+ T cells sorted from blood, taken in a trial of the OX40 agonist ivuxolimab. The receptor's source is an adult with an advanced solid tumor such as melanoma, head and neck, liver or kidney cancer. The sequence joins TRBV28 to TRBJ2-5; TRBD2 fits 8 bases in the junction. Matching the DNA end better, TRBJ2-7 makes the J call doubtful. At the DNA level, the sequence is TGTGCCAGCGACACAGCGGGAGATAGTTACGAGCAGTACTTC. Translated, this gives CASDTAGDSYEQYF.